The clone carrying this TCR beta chain was detected once. The entry originates in a study of blood T cell repertoires in COVID-19. Whole-study context: Both acute and convalescent COVID-19 samples were obtained from the United States, Italy and Spain. In each case, the material was cDNA or gDNA derived from T cells, B-cell-depleted T cells, or PBMCs.

Cohort placement rested on clinical history that participants reported themselves. Germline V gene data show CDR1 as MNHEY and CDR2 as SVGEGT. Trimming removed 0 bases from V and 4 bases from J, with 18 bases in between. CDR3 size: 17 residues. In the authors' methods: Reference gene primer amplification in the assay estimated nucleated cell counts. Method: immunoSEQ multiplex PCR; TCRdb's copy keeps in-frame clones and lacks some. That table supplies the V and J calls and clone size; D and trimming were determined from the DNA. The sample includes some 460,000 clones, about 90% of them seen just once.

The clonotype was recovered from a woman in her late teens or twenties with acute COVID-19. This chain joins TRBV6-2 or TRBV6-3 and TRBJ2-5, with D unclear. The sequenced material came from PBMCs or T cells enriched from blood (not recorded which). The DNA of the CDR3 is TGTGCCAGCAGTTACTCGGTCGACTTAAACAACCCAGAGACCCAGTACTTC. Amino acids: CASSYSVDLNNPETQYF.